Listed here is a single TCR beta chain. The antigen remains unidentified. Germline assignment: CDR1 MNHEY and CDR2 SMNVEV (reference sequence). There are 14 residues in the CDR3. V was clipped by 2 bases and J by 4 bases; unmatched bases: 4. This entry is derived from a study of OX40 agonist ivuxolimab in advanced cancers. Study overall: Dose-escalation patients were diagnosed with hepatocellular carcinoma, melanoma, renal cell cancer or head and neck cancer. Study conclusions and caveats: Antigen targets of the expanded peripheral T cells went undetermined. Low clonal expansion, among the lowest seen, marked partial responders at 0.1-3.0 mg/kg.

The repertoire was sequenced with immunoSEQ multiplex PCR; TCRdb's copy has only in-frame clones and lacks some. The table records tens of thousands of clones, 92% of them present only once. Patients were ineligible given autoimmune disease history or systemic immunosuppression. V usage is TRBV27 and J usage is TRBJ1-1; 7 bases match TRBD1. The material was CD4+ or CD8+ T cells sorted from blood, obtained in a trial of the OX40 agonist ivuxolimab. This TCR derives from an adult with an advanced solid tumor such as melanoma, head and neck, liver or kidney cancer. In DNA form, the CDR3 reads TGTGCCAGCAGTTTAGGGCAGGGGGGCACTGAAGCTTTCTTT. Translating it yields CASSLGQGGTEAFF.